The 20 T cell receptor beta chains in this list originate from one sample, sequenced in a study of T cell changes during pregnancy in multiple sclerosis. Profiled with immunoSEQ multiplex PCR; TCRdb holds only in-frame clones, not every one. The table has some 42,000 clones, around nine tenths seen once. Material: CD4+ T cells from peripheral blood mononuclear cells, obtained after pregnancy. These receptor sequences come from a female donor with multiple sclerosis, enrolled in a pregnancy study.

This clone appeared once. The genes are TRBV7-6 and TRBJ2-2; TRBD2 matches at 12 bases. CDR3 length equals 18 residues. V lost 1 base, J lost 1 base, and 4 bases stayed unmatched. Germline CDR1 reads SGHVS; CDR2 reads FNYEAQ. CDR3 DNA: TGTGCCAGCAGCTTAGTAGCTAGCGGGGGGGAGAACACCGGGGAGCTGTTTTTT. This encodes CASSLVASGGENTGELFF.

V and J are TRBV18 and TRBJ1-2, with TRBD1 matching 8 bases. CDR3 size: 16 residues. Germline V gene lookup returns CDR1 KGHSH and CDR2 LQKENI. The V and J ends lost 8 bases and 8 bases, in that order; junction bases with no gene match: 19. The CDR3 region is CASASGTGTVNGGYTF. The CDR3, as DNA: TGTGCCAGCGCCTCCGGGACAGGAACGGTGAATGGAGGCTACACCTTC.

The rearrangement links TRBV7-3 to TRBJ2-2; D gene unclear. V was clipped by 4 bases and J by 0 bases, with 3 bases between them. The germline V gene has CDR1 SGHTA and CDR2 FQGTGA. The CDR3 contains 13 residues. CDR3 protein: CASSSTNTGELFF. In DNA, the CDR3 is TGTGCCAGCAGCTCCACGAACACCGGGGAGCTGTTTTTT.

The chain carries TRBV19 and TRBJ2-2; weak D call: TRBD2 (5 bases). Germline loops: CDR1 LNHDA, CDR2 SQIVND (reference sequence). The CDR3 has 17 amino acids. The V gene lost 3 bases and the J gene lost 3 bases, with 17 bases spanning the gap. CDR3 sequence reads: CASSMWGAGLDTGELFF. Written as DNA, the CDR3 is TGTGCCAGTAGTATGTGGGGTGCAGGACTTGACACCGGGGAGCTGTTTTTT.

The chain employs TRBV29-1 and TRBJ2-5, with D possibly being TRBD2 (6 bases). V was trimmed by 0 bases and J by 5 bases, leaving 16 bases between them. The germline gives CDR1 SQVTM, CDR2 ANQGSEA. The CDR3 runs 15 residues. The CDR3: CSVEDHGRPGETQYF. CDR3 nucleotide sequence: TGCAGCGTTGAAGATCACGGGAGACCGGGGGAGACCCAGTACTTC.

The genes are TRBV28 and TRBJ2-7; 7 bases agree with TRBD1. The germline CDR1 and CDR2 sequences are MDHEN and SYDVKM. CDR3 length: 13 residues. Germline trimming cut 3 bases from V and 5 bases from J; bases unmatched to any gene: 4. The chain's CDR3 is CASSLTGYDEQYF. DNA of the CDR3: TGTGCCAGCAGTTTGACAGGGTATGACGAGCAGTACTTC.

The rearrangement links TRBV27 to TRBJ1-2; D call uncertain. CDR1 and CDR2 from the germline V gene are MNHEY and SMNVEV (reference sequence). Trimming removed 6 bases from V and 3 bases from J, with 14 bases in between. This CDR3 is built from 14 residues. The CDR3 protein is CASSPSERYYGYTF. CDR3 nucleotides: TGTGCCAGCAGCCCATCGGAGCGTTACTATGGCTACACCTTC.

The CDR3 region is CASTEGAAPETQYF. In nucleotides, the CDR3 is TGTGCCAGCACGGAGGGGGCCGCACCAGAGACCCAGTACTTC. The chain combines TRBV5-5 with TRBJ2-5; D may be TRBD1 (7 bases). The CDR3 has 14 amino acids. Trimming stripped 6 bases from V and 4 bases from J, with 16 bases between. CDR1 and CDR2 (germline): SGHKS, YYEKEE (reference sequence).

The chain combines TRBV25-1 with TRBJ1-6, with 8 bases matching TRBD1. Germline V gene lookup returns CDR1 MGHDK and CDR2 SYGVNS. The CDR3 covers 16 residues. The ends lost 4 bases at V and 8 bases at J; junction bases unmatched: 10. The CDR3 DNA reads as TGTGCCAGCAGTGTGCGGACAGGGAACCCCCATTCACCCCTCCACTTT. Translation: CASSVRTGNPHSPLHF.

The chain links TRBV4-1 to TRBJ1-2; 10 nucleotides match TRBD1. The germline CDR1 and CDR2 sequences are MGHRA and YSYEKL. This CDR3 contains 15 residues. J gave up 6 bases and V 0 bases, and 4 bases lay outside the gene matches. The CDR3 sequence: CASSQDHGTGDGYTF. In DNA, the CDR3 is TGCGCCAGCAGCCAAGACCACGGGACAGGGGATGGCTACACCTTC.

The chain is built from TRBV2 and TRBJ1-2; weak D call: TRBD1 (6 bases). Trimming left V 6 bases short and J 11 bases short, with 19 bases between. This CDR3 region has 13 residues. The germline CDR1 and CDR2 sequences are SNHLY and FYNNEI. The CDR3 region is CASSQGPRARYTF. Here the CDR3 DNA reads TGTGCCAGCAGCCAGGGGCCCCGAGCCAGATACACCTTC.

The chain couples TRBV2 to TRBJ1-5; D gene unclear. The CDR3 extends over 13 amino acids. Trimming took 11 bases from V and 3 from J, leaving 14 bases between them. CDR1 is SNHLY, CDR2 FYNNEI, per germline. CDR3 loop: CASRRGINQPQHF. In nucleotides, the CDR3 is TGTGCCTCCAGACGAGGAATCAATCAGCCCCAGCATTTT.

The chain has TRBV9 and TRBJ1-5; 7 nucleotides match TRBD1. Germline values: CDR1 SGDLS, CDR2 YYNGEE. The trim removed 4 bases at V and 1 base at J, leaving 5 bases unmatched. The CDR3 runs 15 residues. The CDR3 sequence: CASSSRGLSNQPQHF. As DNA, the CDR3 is TGTGCCAGCAGCTCGAGGGGGCTGAGCAATCAGCCCCAGCATTTT.

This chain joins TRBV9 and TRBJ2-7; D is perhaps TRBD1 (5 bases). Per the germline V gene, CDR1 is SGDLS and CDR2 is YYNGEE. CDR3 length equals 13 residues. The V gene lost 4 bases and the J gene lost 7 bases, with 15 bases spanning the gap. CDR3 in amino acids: CASSPTQGSEQYF. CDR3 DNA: TGTGCCAGCAGCCCGACCCAGGGTTCTGAGCAGTACTTC.

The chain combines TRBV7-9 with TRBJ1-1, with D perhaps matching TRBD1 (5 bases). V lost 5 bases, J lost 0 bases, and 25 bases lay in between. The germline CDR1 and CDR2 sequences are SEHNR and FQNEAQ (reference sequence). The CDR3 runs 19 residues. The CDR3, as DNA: TGTGCCAGCAGCCCGCGGCCCTGGGGCCCGGGGACTATGAACACTGAAGCTTTCTTT. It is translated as CASSPRPWGPGTMNTEAFF.

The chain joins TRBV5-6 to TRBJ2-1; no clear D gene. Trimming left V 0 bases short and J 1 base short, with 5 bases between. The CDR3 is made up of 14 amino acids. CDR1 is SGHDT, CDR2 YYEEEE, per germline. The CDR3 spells CASSLGRSYNEQFF. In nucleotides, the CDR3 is TGTGCCAGCAGCTTGGGGAGATCCTACAATGAGCAGTTCTTC.

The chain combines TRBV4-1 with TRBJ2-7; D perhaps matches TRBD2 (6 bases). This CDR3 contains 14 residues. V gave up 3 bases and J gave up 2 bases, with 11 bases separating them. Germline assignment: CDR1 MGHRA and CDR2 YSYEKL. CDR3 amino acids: CASSHDGRTYEQYF. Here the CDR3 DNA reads TGCGCCAGCAGCCACGACGGGAGAACCTACGAGCAGTACTTC.

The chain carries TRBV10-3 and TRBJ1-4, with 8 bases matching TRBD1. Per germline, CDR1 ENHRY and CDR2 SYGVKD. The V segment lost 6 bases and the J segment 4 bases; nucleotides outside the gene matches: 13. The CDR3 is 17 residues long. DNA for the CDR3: TGTGCCATCAGATCAGACAGGGGCCGCCGCGATAATGAAAAACTGTTTTTT. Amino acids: CAIRSDRGRRDNEKLFF.

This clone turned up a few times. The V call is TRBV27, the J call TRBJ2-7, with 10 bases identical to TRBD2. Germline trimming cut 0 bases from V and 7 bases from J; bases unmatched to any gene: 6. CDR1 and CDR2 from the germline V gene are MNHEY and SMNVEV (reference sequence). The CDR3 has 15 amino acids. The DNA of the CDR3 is TGTGCCAGCAGTTTATCGGGACTAGCGTCAAGGGAGCAGTACTTC. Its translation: CASSLSGLASREQYF.

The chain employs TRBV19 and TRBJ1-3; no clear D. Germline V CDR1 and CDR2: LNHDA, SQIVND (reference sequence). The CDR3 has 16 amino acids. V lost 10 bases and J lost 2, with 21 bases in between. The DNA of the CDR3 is TGTGCCACCACTTCGCGGGGAGCCCATCCTGGAAACACCATATATTTT. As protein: CATTSRGAHPGNTIYF.